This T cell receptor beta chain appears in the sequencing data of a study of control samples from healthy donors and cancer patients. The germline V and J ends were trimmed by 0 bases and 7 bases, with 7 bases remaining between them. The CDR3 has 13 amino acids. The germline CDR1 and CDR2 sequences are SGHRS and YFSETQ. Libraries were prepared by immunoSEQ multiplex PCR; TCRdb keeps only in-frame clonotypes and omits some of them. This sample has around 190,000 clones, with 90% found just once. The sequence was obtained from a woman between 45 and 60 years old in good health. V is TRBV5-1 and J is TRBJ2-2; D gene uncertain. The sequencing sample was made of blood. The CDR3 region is CASSLEGIGELFF. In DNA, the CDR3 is TGCGCCAGCAGCTTGGAGGGAATCGGGGAGCTGTTTTTT. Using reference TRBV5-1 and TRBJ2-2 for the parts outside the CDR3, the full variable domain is KAGVTQTPRYLIKTRGQQVTLSCSPISGHRSVSWYQQTPGQGLQFLFEYFSETQRNKGNFPGRFSGRQFSNSRSEMNVSTLELGDSALYLCASSLEGIGELFFGEGSRLTVL.